The clone carrying this T cell receptor (beta chain) was counted ten times or more. Its target is not known. This record comes from a study of spatial heterogeneity in lung cancer. The study, taken as a whole, reports: There was tracking of ubiquitous and regional nonsynonymous mutations by the respective counts of ubiquitous and regional expanded TCRs. Tumoral mutation counts were tracked by counts of expanded intratumoral alpha and beta TCRs.

The J segment lost 5 bases and the V segment lost 1 base, leaving 11 bases of the junction unmatched. The CDR3 runs 18 residues. CDR1 and CDR2 from the germline V gene are LGHNA and YNFKEQ. One entry per CDR3 protein results from TCRdb running MiXCR on the 5' RACE reads. The profile shows tens of thousands of distinct CDR3 sequences, 5% to 7% of them singletons. As to time point: sample taken at primary tumor resection. 72 TRACERx patients with early, untreated non-small cell lung cancer donated samples. This receptor was identified in a male donor with early-stage non-small cell lung cancer. The chain joins TRBV4-2 to TRBJ2-1; 10 nucleotides line up with TRBD2. Sequencing was performed on lung tumor tissue, taken at surgery. The CDR3 here is CASSQAGGTSGTNNEQFF. The CDR3, as DNA: TGTGCCAGCAGCCAAGCCGGCGGAACTAGCGGGACTAACAATGAGCAGTTCTTC.